This is a list of T cell receptor beta chains from one sample in a study of blood T cell repertoires in COVID-19. TCRdb's table, derived via immunoSEQ multiplex PCR, lists solely in-frame clones and lacks some. The data show 240,000 or so clones, 70% to 80% seen once. Sample: peripheral blood. These receptors came from a woman older than 75 with acute or convalescent COVID-19. CDR3s include the opening cysteine and the closing phenylalanine or tryptophan. A D gene is named only where the DNA matches it firmly. Part of the rows lack a size; the others show once, few, many or a class for expanded clones.

>.|.|TRBV21-1|TRBJ1-3
TGTGCCAGCACCAAGGGGGGGGTGTCCGGAAACACCATATATTTT
CASTKGGVSGNTIYF
>TRBD1|.|TRBV5-1|TRBJ1-5
TGCGCCAGCAGCGAGGGACAGGGAAATAGCAATCAGCCCCAGCATTTT
CASSEGQGNSNQPQHF
>TRBD1|.|TRBV27|TRBJ1-2
TGTGCCAGCAGGAAACAGGGGAACTATGGCTACACCTTC
CASRKQGNYGYTF
>.|.|TRBV5-1|TRBJ2-7
TGCGCCAGCAGCTTGGACAGGGAAGTCTACGAGCAGTACTTC
CASSLDREVYEQYF
>.|.|TRBV30|TRBJ1-5
TGTGCCTGGGCAACAGGGCCTCATCAGCCCCAGCATTTT
CAWATGPHQPQHF
>.|.|TRBV2|TRBJ1-6
TGTGCCAGCATGCTGGAGATAGCTAATTCACCCCTCCACTTT
CASMLEIANSPLHF
>.|.|TRBV18|TRBJ2-1
TGTGCCAGCTCACCACAGGGACTTTGGGCCTACAATGAGCAGTTCTTC
CASSPQGLWAYNEQFF
>TRBD2|.|TRBV4-1|TRBJ2-1
TGCGCCAGCAGCCAAGAGGGCGTAGCGGGGGGATACAATGAGCAGTTCTTC
CASSQEGVAGGYNEQFF
>.|.|TRBV5-1|TRBJ2-2
TGCGCCAGCAGCCCTGACCCCGCGGGCACCGGGGAGCTGTTTTTT
CASSPDPAGTGELFF
>.|.|TRBV5-1|TRBJ2-3
TGCGCCAGCAGCCCTGACGCGACCAGGTCCTTCACAGATACGCAGTATTTT
CASSPDATRSFTDTQYF
>TRBD2|.|TRBV15|TRBJ2-5
TGTGCCACCAGCAGAGGACTAGCAGAGACCCAGTACTTC
CATSRGLAETQYF
>.|once|TRBV10-3|TRBJ1-2
TGTGCCATCAGTGAGTCGAGGGAAAGGGGGTACCGCTATGGCTACACCTTC
CAISESRERGYRYGYTF
>.|few|TRBV21-1|TRBJ1-5
TGTGCCAGCAGCAACCCTCCTGAGTCCGACAGAAACAAGAATCAGCCCCAGCATTTT
CASSNPPESDRNKNQPQHF
>.|.|TRBV12-2|TRBJ2-2
TGTGCAAGTCGCTCTCACCAGCGGGGGGGCCTCGGGGAGCTGTTTTTT
CASRSHQRGGLGELFF
>TRBD1|once|TRBV7-9|TRBJ1-1
TGTGCCAGCGTTCGACAGGGGGTTCGTAACACTGAAGCTTTCTTT
CASVRQGVRNTEAFF
>.|.|TRBV20-1|TRBJ1-2
TGCAGTGCTAAGAACCCCAGAGGCTACACCTTC
CSAKNPRGYTF
>TRBD1|.|TRBV6-5|TRBJ1-1
TGTGCCACTCGGACAGGGATGAACACTGAAGCTTTCTTT
CATRTGMNTEAFF
>TRBD2|.|TRBV5-4|TRBJ2-3
TGTGCCAGCATTCCGGGGGGGGCTAGCGGCCCAGATACGCAGTATTTT
CASIPGGASGPDTQYF
>.|few|TRBV30|TRBJ1-6
TGTGCCTGGAGTGGGGCAGATTCACCCCTCCACTTT
CAWSGADSPLHF
>TRBD2|.|TRBV29-1|TRBJ2-7
TGCAGCGCCAGAGGACTAGCGGCCTCCTACGAGCAGTACTTC
CSARGLAASYEQYF
>.|.|TRBV2|TRBJ1-1
TGTGCCAGCAACTGGCAGGGGAGCACTGAAGCTTTCTTT
CASNWQGSTEAFF
>TRBD1|.|TRBV10-3|TRBJ2-7
TGTGCCATCAGTACAGGGGAACCCTACGAGCAGTACTTC
CAISTGEPYEQYF
>.|.|TRBV7-2|TRBJ1-2
TGTGCCAGCAGCCCATCCAGGGGAAGGTTAGACTATGGCTACACCTTC
CASSPSRGRLDYGYTF
>.|.|TRBV19|TRBJ2-2
TGTGCCAGTAGTTTCTCCAGTGGGGAGCTGTTTTTT
CASSFSSGELFF
>TRBD1|.|TRBV7-2|TRBJ2-5
TGTGCCAGCAGCTTCCAGGGGGCGCAGGAGACCCAGTACTTC
CASSFQGAQETQYF
>TRBD2|.|TRBV3-1/TRBV3-2|TRBJ2-7
TGTGCCAGCAGCCAGGCGACTAGCGTCGAGCAGTACTTC
CASSQATSVEQYF
>.|.|TRBV19|TRBJ2-1
TGTGCCAGTAGTACCCCTGGGGCCTCCTACAATGAGCAGTTCTTC
CASSTPGASYNEQFF
>.|.|TRBV10-2|TRBJ2-5
TGCGCCGTGGCTGCCGGGACTCTAGAGACCCAGTACTTC
CAVAAGTLETQYF
>.|.|TRBV10-3|TRBJ1-2
TGTGCCATCAGTGAGGCCCTGAGCTATGGCTACACCTTC
CAISEALSYGYTF
>TRBD2|.|TRBV7-2|TRBJ2-2
TGTGCCAGCAGCAGTAGCGGGGCTGTCACCGGGGAGCTGTTTTTT
CASSSSGAVTGELFF
>.|once|TRBV5-4|TRBJ1-2
TGTGCCAGCAGCAAAGTAGGCACAGGAAACTATGGCTACACCTTC
CASSKVGTGNYGYTF
>.|.|TRBV7-2|TRBJ1-4
TGTGCCAGCAGCCGCCCGGGACAACGTAATGAAAAACTGTTTTTT
CASSRPGQRNEKLFF
>TRBD1|.|TRBV7-3|TRBJ2-7
TGTGCCAGCAGCTCCCAGGGGGCGCCGACTGGCGAGCAGTACTTC
CASSSQGAPTGEQYF
>TRBD1|.|TRBV3-1/TRBV3-2|TRBJ2-2
TGTGCCAGCAGCCAATCAGGGGGCCGTGGGAACGGGGAGCTGTTTTTT
CASSQSGGRGNGELFF
>.|.|TRBV27|TRBJ1-2
TGTGCCAGCAGTTTATTTGGCAGGGAGGGCCATGGCTACACCTTC
CASSLFGREGHGYTF
>.|.|TRBV29-1|TRBJ1-4
TGCAGCGCTGTAACGGGAACAACTAATGAAAAACTGTTTTTT
CSAVTGTTNEKLFF
>.|.|TRBV4-1|TRBJ1-1
TGCGCCAGCAGCCACGCTACAGGGCTAGGGACTGAAGCTTTCTTT
CASSHATGLGTEAFF
>TRBD1|.|TRBV7-3|TRBJ2-7
TGTGCCAGCAGCCCCCAATCACAGGGGCGACGGTCCTACGAGCAGTACTTC
CASSPQSQGRRSYEQYF
>.|.|TRBV27|TRBJ2-7
TGTGCCAGCAGTTTTGCCTCTGCCCAGACCTACGAGCAGTACTTC
CASSFASAQTYEQYF
>.|once|TRBV2|TRBJ1-6
TGTGCCAGCAGTGTCACAGCCTATAATTCACCCCTCCACTTT
CASSVTAYNSPLHF
>.|.|TRBV6-6|TRBJ2-7
TGTGCCACTCGGGGAACAATTTCCTACGAGCAGTACTTC
CATRGTISYEQYF
>TRBD1|.|TRBV25-1|TRBJ1-2
TGTGCCAGCCAGAAGACAGGGGTTGGCTATGGCTACACCTTC
CASQKTGVGYGYTF
>.|.|TRBV4-1|TRBJ1-4
TGCGCCAGCACCACCGTTGGGGGGAGGTACGAAAAACTGTTTTTT
CASTTVGGRYEKLFF
>TRBD1|.|TRBV4-1|TRBJ1-3
TGCGCCAGCAGCCAAGATTTATTCGGACAGGGGTTTTCTGGAAACACCATATATTTT
CASSQDLFGQGFSGNTIYF
>.|.|TRBV21-1|TRBJ1-2
TGTGCCAGCAGCGCCAGCAGGTTCCGGAAAAACTATGGCTACACCTTC
CASSASRFRKNYGYTF
>.|.|TRBV4-2|TRBJ2-5
TGTGCCAGCAGCCAGCCGGAAGGGGGCCAAGAGACCCAGTACTTC
CASSQPEGGQETQYF
>.|.|TRBV5-6|TRBJ2-2
TGTGCCAGCAGCCAATGGGACACGGGGAACACCGGGGAGCTGTTTTTT
CASSQWDTGNTGELFF
>TRBD1|.|TRBV19|TRBJ2-2
TGTGCCAGTAGTAGAGACAGGGGACCGAACACCGGGGAGCTGTTTTTT
CASSRDRGPNTGELFF
>.|.|TRBV2|TRBJ2-1
TGTGCCAGTACCCGGCTGGGCTATGAGCAGTTCTTC
CASTRLGYEQFF
>TRBD1|.|TRBV7-9|TRBJ2-1
TGTGCCAGCAGTAGACAGGGCGACTACAATGAGCAGTTCTTC
CASSRQGDYNEQFF
>.|few|TRBV5-1|TRBJ2-1
TGCGCCAGCAGCCCAGGACAGAGCTCCTACAATGAGCAGTTCTTC
CASSPGQSSYNEQFF
>.|.|TRBV13|TRBJ1-1
TGTGCCAGCAGCAAAGGGGGACCCCTAGGAGGTACTGAAGCTTTCTTT
CASSKGGPLGGTEAFF
>TRBD1|.|TRBV27|TRBJ1-4
TGTGCCAGCAGTCCTGGACAGGGAAGAGAAAAACTGTTTTTT
CASSPGQGREKLFF
>TRBD2|.|TRBV10-3|TRBJ2-1
TGTGCCATCAGTCCGGGCGGAGCGGGAGGAAAGAATGAGCAGTTCTTC
CAISPGGAGGKNEQFF
>TRBD2|.|TRBV5-1|TRBJ2-1
TGCGCCAGCAGGGTGGGTAGCGGGAGTAACAATGAGCAGTTCTTC
CASRVGSGSNNEQFF
>TRBD1|few|TRBV19|TRBJ2-7
TGTGCCAGTAGTAAGGGGGGGACAGGGACCTACGAGCAGTACTTC
CASSKGGTGTYEQYF
>TRBD1|.|TRBV7-8|TRBJ1-3
TGTGCCAGCAGCCTCGACAGGGTTGTTCTAAGCTCTGGAAACACCATATATTTT
CASSLDRVVLSSGNTIYF
>TRBD2|.|TRBV5-4|TRBJ2-2
TGTGCCAGCAGCCCGGGGGGGCGCACCGGGGAGCTGTTTTTT
CASSPGGRTGELFF
>.|.|TRBV6-5|TRBJ2-4
TGTGCCAGCAGTCAACAGGGAGGGAACATTCAGTACTTC
CASSQQGGNIQYF
>TRBD2|.|TRBV24-1|TRBJ2-1
TGTGCCACCAGTCTAGCGGGAGGCAGTGAGCAGTTCTTC
CATSLAGGSEQFF